These 21 T cell receptor beta chains were all obtained from the same sample, sequenced in a study of T-cell reconstitution after alpha-beta-depleted transplantation in children. Library preparation (for TCRbeta) was performed with unique molecular identifiers. TCRdb redid the calling of the PCR reads with MiXCR, one entry per CDR3 protein. The repertoire has approximately 800,000 distinct CDR3 sequences, 16% of them found once; the top ten carry approximately 5%. Sequencing used PBMCs, mostly from graft donor cells, obtained 360 days after TCRalphabeta/CD19-depleted stem cell transplant. The origin of the receptors is a male patient younger than 18 who had a stem cell transplant for acute lymphoblastic leukemia, so the T cells may come from the graft donor.

V usage is TRBV6-1 and J usage is TRBJ2-7; D not resolved. V dropped 6 bases and J dropped 1 base, with 10 bases sitting between them. Germline lookup yields CDR1 MNHNS and CDR2 SASEGT. The CDR3 sequence is 13 residues long. CDR3 sequence: CASSGMKSYEQYF. DNA for the CDR3: TGTGCCAGCAGCGGAATGAAGTCCTACGAGCAGTACTTC.

The chain carries TRBV7-9 and TRBJ1-1, with D hard to call. CDR1 is SEHNR and CDR2 is FQNEAQ in the germline V gene (reference sequence). CDR3 length equals 13 residues. Between the trimmed V and J ends, which lost 6 bases and 4 bases, there was a span of 12 bases. The CDR3 coding sequence is TGTGCCAGCAGTTTCACCCTGGCCACTGAAGCTTTCTTT. The encoded protein is CASSFTLATEAFF.

The chain joins TRBV15 to TRBJ2-4, with 14 bases matching TRBD2. V was clipped by 6 bases and J by 0 bases; unmatched bases: 10. Looked up from germline, CDR1 is LNHNV and CDR2 is YYDKDF (reference sequence). The CDR3 spans 19 residues. As DNA, the CDR3 is TGTGCCACCAGTTGGACTAGCGGGAGGACGATTCTAGCCAAAAACATTCAGTACTTC. Translated, it gives CATSWTSGRTILAKNIQYF.

The gene calls are TRBV7-2 and TRBJ1-1; D not resolved. Germline V CDR1 and CDR2: SGHTA, FQGNSA. V lost 2 bases, J lost 10 bases, and 14 bases lay in between. The CDR3 consists of 13 residues. The CDR3 reads CASSLLLPPAAFF. In DNA form, the CDR3 reads TGTGCCAGCAGCTTACTGCTACCCCCAGCAGCTTTCTTT.

The V gene is TRBV7-9, the J gene TRBJ2-7; TRBD2 matches at 11 bases. There are 16 residues in the CDR3. Germline CDR1 and CDR2: SEHNR and FQNEAQ (reference sequence). The trim removed 4 bases at V and 6 bases at J, leaving 11 bases unmatched. CDR3 sequence: CASSWGLADLGGEQYF. The CDR3 bases are TGTGCCAGCAGCTGGGGACTAGCGGACCTTGGGGGCGAGCAGTACTTC. Supplemented by reference TRBV7-9 and TRBJ2-7, the full variable domain reads DTGVSQNPRHKITKRGQNVTFRCDPISEHNRLYWYRQTLGQGPEFLTYFQNEAQLEKSRLLSDRFSAERPKGSFSTLEIQRTEQGDSAMYLCASSWGLADLGGEQYFGPGTRLTVT.

This clonotype has a single count. The gene calls are TRBV4-1 and TRBJ2-1; tentative D call: TRBD2 (5 bases). The germline V and J ends were trimmed by 1 base and 7 bases, with 14 bases remaining between them. CDR1 and CDR2 (germline): MGHRA, YSYEKL. This CDR3 has 15 amino acids. This CDR3 is CASSQGPVRTNEQFF. In DNA form, the CDR3 reads TGCGCCAGCAGCCAAGGCCCAGTCCGGACTAATGAGCAGTTCTTC.

This clonotype was counted between two and nine times. The chain employs TRBV27 and TRBJ2-5, with D uncertain. V was cut by 6 bases and J by 2 bases, with 13 bases left in between. CDR1 and CDR2 (germline): MNHEY, SMNVEV (reference sequence). The CDR3 is 14 residues long. Written as DNA, the CDR3 is TGTGCCAGCAGCCCCCGACGGAAACAAGAGACCCAGTACTTC. This translates into CASSPRRKQETQYF.

As DNA, the CDR3 is TGTGCCAGCAGTGACCGGGAGTTTGGCACCGGGGAGCTGTTTTTT. This gives the protein CASSDREFGTGELFF. The rearrangement links TRBV2 to TRBJ2-2, with D perhaps matching TRBD2 (6 bases). CDR1 is SNHLY, CDR2 FYNNEI, per germline. With 3 bases removed from V and 4 bases from J, the gap between germline ends came to 12 bases. This CDR3 spans 15 amino acids.

V is TRBV4-1 and J is TRBJ2-6, with 8 bases that match TRBD1. The CDR3 spans 18 residues. V shed 2 bases and J 1 base; nucleotides not matched to a gene: 7. Germline V gene sequence: CDR1 MGHRA, CDR2 YSYEKL. The DNA for the CDR3 is TGCGCCAGCAGCCAAACGACAGGGGCCGCTTCTGGGGCCAACGTCCTGACTTTC. Its translation: CASSQTTGAASGANVLTF.

This clonotype showed up just a few times. The V gene is TRBV27, the J gene TRBJ1-1; unclear D gene. Trimming took 2 bases from V and 1 from J, leaving 14 bases between them. The length of the CDR3 is 16 residues. The V gene's germline CDR1 is MNHEY and CDR2 SMNVEV (reference sequence). This CDR3 is CASSLTPGASNTEAFF. For the CDR3, the DNA is TGTGCCAGCAGTTTAACCCCAGGAGCCTCGAACACTGAAGCTTTCTTT.

This clonotype was observed a handful of times. The V gene is TRBV3-1, the J gene TRBJ2-7; the D gene is possibly TRBD1 (5 bases). Germline CDR1 is LGHDT and CDR2 is YNNKEL (reference sequence). V was clipped by 5 bases and J by 4 bases, with 18 bases between them. CDR3 length: 15 amino acids. CDR3 DNA: TGTGCCAGCAGCAGCTACTGGGCCAGGGATTACGAGCAGTACTTC. This sequence encodes CASSSYWARDYEQYF.

This clonotype was counted ten times or more. The chain combines TRBV7-9 with TRBJ2-1; 7 bases match TRBD1. This CDR3 region has 13 residues. Losses at the gene ends were 3 bases for V and 7 bases for J; bases not matched to a gene: 3. Per the germline V gene, CDR1 is SEHNR and CDR2 is FQNEAQ (reference sequence). Here the CDR3 DNA reads TGTGCCAGCAGCTTGGACAGGCGAAATGAGCAGTTCTTC. Translation: CASSLDRRNEQFF.

This clonotype was seen once. The J gene is TRBJ2-5, the V gene TRBV19; TRBD1 matches at 7 bases. The germline V gene encodes CDR1 LNHDA and CDR2 SQIVND (reference sequence). With V trimmed by 5 bases and J by 3 bases, 6 bases remained unmatched. The CDR3 contains 14 residues. The DNA of the CDR3 is TGTGCCAGTAGTGGGGGACAGCAAGAAGAGACCCAGTACTTC. This codes for CASSGGQQEETQYF. Complete variable domain (other parts from reference TRBV19 and TRBJ2-5): DGGITQSPKYLFRKEGQNVTLSCEQNLNHDAMYWYRQDPGQGLRLIYYSQIVNDFQKGDIAEGYSVSREKKESFPLTVTSAQKNPTAFYLCASSGGQQEETQYFGPGTRLLVL.

This clonotype was recorded at least ten times. This rearrangement joins TRBV5-1 to TRBJ2-2; TRBD2 is a possible D gene (6 bases). The CDR3 extends over 14 amino acids. Trimming took 0 bases from V and 6 from J, leaving 9 bases between them. Germline V gene lookup returns CDR1 SGHRS and CDR2 YFSETQ. CDR3 protein: CASSLDWRAGELFF. Written as DNA, the CDR3 is TGCGCCAGCAGCTTGGACTGGAGGGCCGGGGAGCTGTTTTTT.

The V call is TRBV4-1, the J call TRBJ2-5; 8 bases align to TRBD2. J lost 5 bases, V lost 1 base, and 9 bases had no gene match. The CDR3 spans 16 residues. CDR1 is MGHRA, CDR2 YSYEKL, per germline. The CDR3 sequence is CASSQVTGGPEETQYF. CDR3 bases: TGCGCCAGCAGCCAAGTTACGGGAGGGCCAGAGGAGACCCAGTACTTC.

This clonotype was observed a handful of times. This chain joins TRBV7-2 and TRBJ2-7, with 8 bases aligning to TRBD2. J was trimmed by 1 base and V by 3 bases; bases with no gene match: 5. The CDR3 totals 15 residues. Germline lookup yields CDR1 SGHTA and CDR2 FQGNSA. DNA for the CDR3: TGTGCCAGCAGCTTTCGAGCGGGGGCTTCCTACGAGCAGTACTTC. It is translated as CASSFRAGASYEQYF.

In its sample, this clonotype was seen a few times. The chain uses TRBV5-5 and TRBJ2-5; D is tentatively TRBD1 or TRBD2 (7 bases each). This CDR3 spans 17 amino acids. Germline CDR1 and CDR2: SGHKS and YYEKEE (reference sequence). The V and J ends lost 1 base and 5 bases respectively, with 21 bases between them. The chain's CDR3 is CASSLTLITQGGETQYF. The CDR3 nucleotides read TGTGCCAGCAGCTTGACCCTAATTACTCAGGGGGGGGAGACCCAGTACTTC.

The rearrangement joins TRBV5-1 to TRBJ1-1; D gene ambiguous. The CDR3 spans 15 residues. The germline V gene has CDR1 SGHRS and CDR2 YFSETQ. V shed 0 bases and J shed 0 bases, with 9 bases lying between them. The CDR3 spells CASSLDPGMNTEAFF. For the CDR3, the DNA is TGCGCCAGCAGCTTGGATCCGGGGATGAACACTGAAGCTTTCTTT. Full variable domain (rest looked up from reference TRBV5-1 and TRBJ1-1): KAGVTQTPRYLIKTRGQQVTLSCSPISGHRSVSWYQQTPGQGLQFLFEYFSETQRNKGNFPGRFSGRQFSNSRSEMNVSTLELGDSALYLCASSLDPGMNTEAFFGQGTRLTVV.

This clonotype was seen ten or more times. The chain carries TRBV12-3 or TRBV12-4 and TRBJ2-7, with D maybe TRBD1 (6 bases). The CDR3 has 14 amino acids. Between the trimmed V and J ends, which lost 5 bases and 4 bases, there was a span of 15 bases. The DNA of the CDR3 is TGTGCCAGCAGTCCGGGTGGGGGCGGGTACGAGCAGTACTTC. This translates into CASSPGGGGYEQYF.

J is TRBJ2-7 and V is TRBV7-3, with D hard to call. Germline loops: CDR1 SGHTA, CDR2 FQGTGA. The CDR3 consists of 14 residues. V was shortened by 2 bases and J by 4 bases, with 12 bases between the two germline ends. CDR3 nucleotide sequence: TGTGCCAGCAGCTTACGACCTCTTGGGTACGAGCAGTACTTC. This translates into CASSLRPLGYEQYF.

At least ten counts were recorded for this clonotype. The chain combines TRBV5-1 with TRBJ2-1; 10 positions agree with TRBD2. The V and J ends lost 2 bases and 7 bases, in that order; junction bases with no gene match: 6. The CDR3 is 15 amino acids. Per germline, CDR1 SGHRS and CDR2 YFSETQ. The CDR3: CASSFLAGVDNEQFF. The CDR3 DNA follows: TGCGCCAGCAGCTTCCTAGCGGGAGTTGATAATGAGCAGTTCTTC. The whole variable domain, filled in from reference TRBV5-1 and TRBJ2-1, reads KAGVTQTPRYLIKTRGQQVTLSCSPISGHRSVSWYQQTPGQGLQFLFEYFSETQRNKGNFPGRFSGRQFSNSRSEMNVSTLELGDSALYLCASSFLAGVDNEQFFGPGTRLTVL.